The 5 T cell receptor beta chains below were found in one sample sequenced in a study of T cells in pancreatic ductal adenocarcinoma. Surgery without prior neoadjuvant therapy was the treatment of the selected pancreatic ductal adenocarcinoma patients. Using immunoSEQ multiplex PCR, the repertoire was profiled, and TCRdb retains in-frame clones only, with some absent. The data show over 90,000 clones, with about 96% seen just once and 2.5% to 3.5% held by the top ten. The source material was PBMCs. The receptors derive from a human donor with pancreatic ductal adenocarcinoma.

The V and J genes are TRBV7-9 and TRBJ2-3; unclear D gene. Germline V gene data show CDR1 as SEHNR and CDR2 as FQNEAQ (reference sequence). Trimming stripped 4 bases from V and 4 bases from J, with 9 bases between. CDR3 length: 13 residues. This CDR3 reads CASSSSVADTQYF. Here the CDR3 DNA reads TGTGCCAGCAGCTCGTCTGTCGCAGATACGCAGTATTTT. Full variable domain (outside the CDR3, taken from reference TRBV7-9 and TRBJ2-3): DTGVSQNPRHKITKRGQNVTFRCDPISEHNRLYWYRQTLGQGPEFLTYFQNEAQLEKSRLLSDRFSAERPKGSFSTLEIQRTEQGDSAMYLCASSSSVADTQYFGPGTRLTVL.

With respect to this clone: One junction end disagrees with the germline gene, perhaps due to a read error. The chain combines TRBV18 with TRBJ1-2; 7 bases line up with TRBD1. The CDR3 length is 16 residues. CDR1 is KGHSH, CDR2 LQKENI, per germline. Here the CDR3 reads CASSPRGQPGNFGYTF. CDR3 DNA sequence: TGTGCCAGCTCACCCCGGGGACAGCCGGGGAACTTTGGCTACACCTTC. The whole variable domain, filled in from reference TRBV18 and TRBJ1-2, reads NAGVMQNPRHLVRRRGQEARLRCSPMKGHSHVYWYRQLPEEGLKFMVYLQKENIIDESGMPKERFSAEFPKEGPSILRIQQVVRGDSAAYFCASSPRGQPGNFGYTFGSGTRLTVV.

In DNA form, the CDR3 reads TGCGCCAGCAGTGGGGGGACAGGGATAGAGACCCAGTACTTC. Encoded protein: CASSGGTGIETQYF. This chain links TRBV10-2 with TRBJ2-5; 9 bases agree with TRBD1. The CDR3 runs to 14 residues. Trimming removed 4 bases from V and 4 bases from J; junction bases left unmatched: 4. Germline assignment: CDR1 WSHSY and CDR2 SAAADI.

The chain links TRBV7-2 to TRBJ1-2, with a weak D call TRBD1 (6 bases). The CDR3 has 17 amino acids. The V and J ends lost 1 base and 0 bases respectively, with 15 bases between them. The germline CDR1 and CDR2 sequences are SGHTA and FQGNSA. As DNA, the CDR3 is TGTGCCAGCAGCTTAGGAACAGGGTGGGGAGCTAACTATGGCTACACCTTC. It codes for CASSLGTGWGANYGYTF. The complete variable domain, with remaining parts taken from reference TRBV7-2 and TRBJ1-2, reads GAGVSQSPSNKVTEKGKDVELRCDPISGHTALYWYRQSLGQGLEFLIYFQGNSAPDKSGLPSDRFSAERTGGSVSTLTIQRTQQEDSAVYLCASSLGTGWGANYGYTFGSGTRLTVV.

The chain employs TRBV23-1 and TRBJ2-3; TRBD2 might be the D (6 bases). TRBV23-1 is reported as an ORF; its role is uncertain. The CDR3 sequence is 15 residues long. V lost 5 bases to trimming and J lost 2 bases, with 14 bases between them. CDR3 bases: TGCGCCAGCAGTGAAGCGGGTCCCCCCACAGATACGCAGTATTTT. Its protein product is CASSEAGPPTDTQYF.